A single sample gave rise to the 20 T cell receptor beta chains below, sequenced in a study of early T cells in non-severe SARS-CoV-2 infection. TCRdb fed the 5' RACE reads into MiXCR, producing one record per CDR3 protein. The data contain roughly 57,000 distinct CDR3 sequences, 9% to 15% of them singletons. The source material was whole blood, sampled at baseline. The receptors here all came from an adult who was a healthcare worker with PCR-confirmed SARS-CoV-2 infection or an uninfected control (not recorded which).

The rearrangement links TRBV7-2 to TRBJ2-7, with TRBD2 identical over 14 bases. CDR1 is SGHTA and CDR2 is FQGNSA in the germline V gene. This CDR3 comprises 16 residues. J gave up 7 bases and V 4 bases, and 9 bases lay outside the gene matches. As DNA, the CDR3 is TGTGCCAGCAGCTACCCGGGACTAGCGGGAGAAAGGGAGCAGTACTTC. Its protein is CASSYPGLAGEREQYF.

The J gene is TRBJ1-1, the V gene TRBV4-3; D remains ambiguous. The CDR3 length is 14 residues. Trimming removed 1 base at V and 2 bases at J, with 8 bases between. CDR1 is LGHNA and CDR2 is YSLEER in the germline V gene. As DNA, the CDR3 is TGCGCCAGCAGCCAAGTGTGGGTAAACACTGAAGCTTTCTTT. It translates to CASSQVWVNTEAFF.

This chain joins TRBV6-6 and TRBJ1-5; D uncertain. The V gene's germline CDR1 is MNHNY and CDR2 SVGAGI (reference sequence). Trimming cost V 4 bases and J 0 bases, with 10 bases left between them. The CDR3 has 15 amino acids. CDR3 coding DNA: TGTGCCAGCAGTTCCAGACACAATAGCAATCAGCCCCAGCATTTT. As protein: CASSSRHNSNQPQHF.

The V and J genes are TRBV5-4 and TRBJ2-7; D could derive from TRBD1 or TRBD2 (5 bases each). The V and J ends lost 4 bases and 10 bases respectively, with 18 bases between them. Per the germline V gene, CDR1 is SGHNT and CDR2 is YYREEE (reference sequence). CDR3 length: 13 residues. The CDR3 nucleotides read TGTGCCAGCAGCCCACCCGGACTTAGGGACCAGTACTTC. Residues: CASSPPGLRDQYF.

The chain recombines TRBV28 with TRBJ2-2; 9 nucleotides line up with TRBD1. V shed 7 bases and J 1 base; nucleotides not matched to a gene: 1. CDR3 size: 14 residues. Germline V CDR1 and CDR2: MDHEN, SYDVKM. CDR3 in amino acids: CASMGQGNTGELFF. The CDR3 nucleotides read TGTGCCAGCATGGGACAGGGGAACACCGGGGAGCTGTTTTTT.

This clonotype appeared a few times. The rearrangement joins TRBV6-6 to TRBJ1-4; no definite D call. Germline V gene sequence: CDR1 MNHNY, CDR2 SVGAGI (reference sequence). The V and J ends lost 8 bases and 0 bases respectively, with 7 bases between them. The CDR3 sequence is 13 residues long. In nucleotides, the CDR3 is TGTGCCAGCGTTGGCTCAACTAATGAAAAACTGTTTTTT. Translating it yields CASVGSTNEKLFF.

This clonotype was seen repeatedly, ten times or more. The rearrangement joins TRBV5-4 to TRBJ2-4; 13 bases align to TRBD2. V lost 3 bases, J lost 7 bases, and 7 bases stayed unmatched. Germline CDR1 SGHNT, CDR2 YYREEE (reference sequence). The CDR3 is 16 amino acids. Written as DNA, the CDR3 is TGTGCCAGCAGCTCAAGGACTAGCGGGAGTAGTAACATTCAGTACTTC. This sequence encodes CASSSRTSGSSNIQYF.

The CDR3 loop is CASSVGLRGTEAFF. The CDR3 DNA sequence: TGTGCCAGCAGCGTAGGGCTGCGGGGCACTGAAGCTTTCTTT. The genes are TRBV9 and TRBJ1-1; D unresolved. The V gene lost 0 bases and the J gene lost 4 bases, with 10 bases spanning the gap. Germline loops: CDR1 SGDLS, CDR2 YYNGEE. The CDR3 extends over 14 amino acids. Full variable domain (remainder filled in from reference TRBV9 and TRBJ1-1): DSGVTQTPKHLITATGQRVTLRCSPRSGDLSVYWYQQSLDQGLQFLIQYYNGEERAKGNILERFSAQQFPDLHSELNLSSLELGDSALYFCASSVGLRGTEAFFGQGTRLTVV.

CDR3 sequence (DNA): TGTGCCAGCAGCTCTAGAGGGGCGTTAGAGACCCAGTACTTC. Its translation is CASSSRGALETQYF. The chain links TRBV9 to TRBJ2-5; tentatively, D is TRBD1 or TRBD2 (5 bases each). CDR3 length equals 14 residues. Trimming removed 4 bases at V and 4 bases at J, with 14 bases between. CDR1 is SGDLS and CDR2 is YYNGEE in the germline V gene.

The genes are TRBV28 and TRBJ1-1, with no clear D. The CDR3 extends over 15 amino acids. V was clipped by 3 bases and J by 0 bases, with 11 bases between them. Germline CDR1 MDHEN, CDR2 SYDVKM. The CDR3 sequence is CASSFLPPMNTEAFF. The DNA of the CDR3 is TGTGCCAGCAGTTTCCTCCCCCCCATGAACACTGAAGCTTTCTTT.

This clonotype was observed a handful of times. The chain is built from TRBV11-2 and TRBJ2-5, with 7 bases identical to TRBD1. CDR1 SGHAT and CDR2 FQNNGV come from the germline V gene. The trim removed 1 base at V and 0 bases at J, leaving 8 bases unmatched. The CDR3 is 17 residues long. The CDR3 loop is CASSLAFRDSDQETQYF. In DNA form, the CDR3 reads TGTGCCAGCAGCTTAGCCTTCCGGGACAGCGACCAAGAGACCCAGTACTTC.

This clonotype was observed many times. J is TRBJ2-3 and V is TRBV29-1, with 13 positions matching TRBD2. The CDR3 extends over 18 amino acids. The trim removed 3 bases at V and 5 bases at J, leaving 14 bases unmatched. CDR1 SQVTM and CDR2 ANQGSEA come from the germline V gene. The CDR3 region is CSVDSPLTSGRGIDTQYF. The CDR3 bases are TGCAGCGTTGATTCTCCCCTTACTAGCGGGAGGGGGATAGATACGCAGTATTTT.

The rearrangement links TRBV10-3 to TRBJ2-3; TRBD1 matches 7 bases. V lost 4 bases and J lost 4; bases outside the gene matches: 5. Per germline, CDR1 ENHRY and CDR2 SYGVKD. The CDR3 is 14 residues long. In nucleotides, the CDR3 is TGTGCCATCAGTGGCCAGACAGGGCCAGATACGCAGTATTTT. Encoded protein: CAISGQTGPDTQYF.

This clonotype occurred many times. The V and J genes are TRBV7-2 and TRBJ2-1; the D gene is possibly TRBD2 (6 bases). V lost 5 bases, J lost 2 bases, and 16 bases lay in between. CDR1 and CDR2 from the germline V gene are SGHTA and FQGNSA. This CDR3 has 16 amino acids. CDR3 sequence (DNA): TGTGCCAGCAGCAGCCGGGACTCGCATACCTACAATGAGCAGTTCTTC. It is translated as CASSSRDSHTYNEQFF.

There are a few counts of this clonotype. This chain connects TRBV28 to TRBJ2-7; 8 nucleotides agree with TRBD1. J gave up 0 bases and V 8 bases, and 9 bases lay outside the gene matches. CDR1 and CDR2 (germline): MDHEN, SYDVKM. This CDR3 is built from 15 residues. CDR3 DNA sequence: TGTGCCAGCCTCGGACAGGGATTTTCCTCCTACGAGCAGTACTTC. It is translated as CASLGQGFSSYEQYF.

The V gene is TRBV10-3, the J gene TRBJ1-2; no definite D call. The V gene's germline CDR1 is ENHRY and CDR2 SYGVKD. This CDR3 contains 12 residues. Deletions cut 0 bases from V and 7 bases from J, with 6 bases between. CDR3 nucleotides: TGTGCCATCAGTGAGTCGACCTTTGGCTACACCTTC. Translation gives CAISESTFGYTF.

The chain links TRBV10-3 to TRBJ1-2, with a tentative D call TRBD1 (5 bases). V lost 7 bases to trimming and J lost 4 bases, with 16 bases between them. Germline assignment: CDR1 ENHRY and CDR2 SYGVKD. The CDR3 is 14 amino acids. The CDR3 sequence is CAITQLGGGYGYTF. In DNA form, the CDR3 reads TGTGCCATCACCCAGCTGGGGGGAGGCTATGGCTACACCTTC.

There are many counts of this clonotype. The J gene is TRBJ2-1, the V gene TRBV7-9; D may match TRBD1 or TRBD2 (5 bases each). With 2 bases removed from V and 9 bases from J, the gap between germline ends came to 14 bases. Germline loops: CDR1 SEHNR, CDR2 FQNEAQ (reference sequence). The CDR3 loop spans 14 amino acids. CDR3 in amino acids: CASSLSGTAAEQFF. As DNA, the CDR3 is TGTGCCAGCAGCTTATCAGGGACCGCGGCTGAGCAGTTCTTC.

Only a few counts were recorded for this clonotype. The rearrangement uses TRBV2 and TRBJ1-2, with TRBD1 matching over 11 bases. The CDR3 has 14 amino acids. Losses at the gene ends were 6 bases for V and 4 bases for J; bases not matched to a gene: 4. Germline CDR1 reads SNHLY; CDR2 reads FYNNEI. In DNA, the CDR3 is TGTGCCAGCAGCGGACAGGGGGCAGGCTATGGCTACACCTTC. Translating gives CASSGQGAGYGYTF.

Worth noting for this clonotype: Just one base apart from a much larger clone, this may be a read error. This chain joins TRBV7-8 and TRBJ1-5; 7 bases match TRBD1. The ends lost 3 bases at V and 4 bases at J; junction bases unmatched: 3. Germline CDR1 and CDR2: SGHVS and FQNEAQ. This CDR3 is built from 14 residues. CDR3 coding DNA: TGTGCCAGCAGCTTCCCGACAGGGAATCAGCCCCAGCATTTT. It yields the protein CASSFPTGNQPQHF.